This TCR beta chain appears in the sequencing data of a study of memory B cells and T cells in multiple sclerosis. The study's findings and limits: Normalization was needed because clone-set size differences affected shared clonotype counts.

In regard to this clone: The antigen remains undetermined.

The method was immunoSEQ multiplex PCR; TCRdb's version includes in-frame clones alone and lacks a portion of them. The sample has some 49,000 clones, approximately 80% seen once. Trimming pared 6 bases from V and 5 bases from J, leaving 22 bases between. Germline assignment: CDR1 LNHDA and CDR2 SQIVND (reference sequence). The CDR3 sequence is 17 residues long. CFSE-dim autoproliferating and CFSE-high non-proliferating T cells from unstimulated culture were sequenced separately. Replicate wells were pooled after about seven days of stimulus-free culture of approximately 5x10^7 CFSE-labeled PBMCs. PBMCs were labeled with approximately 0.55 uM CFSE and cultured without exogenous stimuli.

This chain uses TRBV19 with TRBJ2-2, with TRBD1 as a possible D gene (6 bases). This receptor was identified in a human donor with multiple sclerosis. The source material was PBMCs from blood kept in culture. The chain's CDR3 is CASRPSQGSIWTGELFF. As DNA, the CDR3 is TGTGCCAGTAGGCCCTCACAGGGATCGATTTGGACCGGGGAGCTGTTTTTT.